A single sample gave rise to the 21 T cell receptor beta chains below, sequenced in a study of CD8+ T cells in alopecia areata. The sequencing template was cDNA reverse transcribed from extracted RNA. Data came from immunoSEQ multiplex PCR; TCRdb stores just in-frame clones and leaves some out. Here the sample spans some 110,000 clones, roughly 69% being singletons. The sequencing sample was made of CD4+ T cells sorted from blood. The receptor source for this set is a human donor in good health.

The chain is built from TRBV25-1 and TRBJ2-7, with 7 bases identical to TRBD1. J lost 3 bases, V lost 5 bases, and 10 bases had no gene match. The CDR3 consists of 15 residues. Germline lookup yields CDR1 MGHDK and CDR2 SYGVNS. For the CDR3, the DNA is TGTGCCAGCAGTCTCACAGGGGACCTCGGCTACGAGCAGTACTTC. Its translation: CASSLTGDLGYEQYF.

A single count supports this clone. V usage is TRBV7-9 and J usage is TRBJ2-3, with 8 nucleotides matching TRBD1. Trimming cost V 4 bases and J 1 base; bases outside gene matches: 4. The CDR3 runs to 15 residues. CDR1 is SEHNR and CDR2 is FQNEAQ in the germline V gene (reference sequence). CDR3 amino acids: CASSSKDRGTDTQYF. The CDR3, as DNA: TGTGCCAGCAGCTCCAAGGACAGGGGCACAGATACGCAGTATTTT.

In DNA, the CDR3 is TGCAGCGCTGCGGTAGGAACAGATACGCAGTATTTT. Translating it yields CSAAVGTDTQYF. The chain recombines TRBV29-1 with TRBJ2-3; the D is unclear. Germline V gene sequence: CDR1 SQVTM, CDR2 ANQGSEA. Between the trimmed V and J ends, which lost 7 bases and 3 bases, there was a span of 11 bases. The CDR3 has 12 amino acids.

The V gene is TRBV5-6, the J gene TRBJ1-2; no definite D call. In germline, CDR1 is SGHDT, CDR2 YYEEEE. CDR3 length: 13 amino acids. V lost 0 bases and J lost 0, with 3 bases in between. CDR3 amino acids: CASSLGANYGYTF. CDR3 DNA sequence: TGTGCCAGCAGCTTGGGAGCTAACTATGGCTACACCTTC.

Only one count was recorded for this clone. This chain connects TRBV2 to TRBJ2-2; 7 bases are a match to TRBD1. Trimming cost V 7 bases and J 5 bases; bases outside gene matches: 7. CDR1 SNHLY and CDR2 FYNNEI come from the germline V gene. CDR3 length: 14 amino acids. The CDR3 loop reads CASTDRELTGELFF. DNA of the CDR3: TGTGCCAGCACCGACAGGGAGTTAACCGGGGAGCTGTTTTTT.

The CDR3 is CAWSVVMAWETQYF. The DNA for the CDR3 is TGTGCCTGGAGTGTGGTCATGGCATGGGAGACCCAGTACTTC. This sequence joins TRBV30 and TRBJ2-5; the D is unclear. In germline, CDR1 is GTSNPN, CDR2 SVGIG (reference sequence). The V and J ends lost 0 bases and 5 bases respectively, with 13 bases between them. The CDR3 is 14 residues long.

The chain recombines TRBV29-1 with TRBJ1-1, with TRBD1 matching 7 bases. Per germline, CDR1 SQVTM and CDR2 ANQGSEA. The CDR3 sequence is 12 residues long. V shed 7 bases and J 3 bases; nucleotides not matched to a gene: 5. CDR3 nucleotides: TGCAGCGCACAGACAGGGCACACTGAAGCTTTCTTT. Protein: CSAQTGHTEAFF. Full variable domain (remainder filled in from reference TRBV29-1 and TRBJ1-1): SAVISQKPSRDICQRGTSLTIQCQVDSQVTMMFWYRQQPGQSLTLIATANQGSEATYESGFVIDKFPISRPNLTFSTLTVSNMSPEDSSIYLCSAQTGHTEAFFGQGTRLTVV.

This chain joins TRBV2 and TRBJ1-1; possibly TRBD1 for D (5 bases). This CDR3 is 13 amino acids long. The V end was cut by 7 bases, the J end by 4 bases, with 13 bases between. Germline V gene sequence: CDR1 SNHLY, CDR2 FYNNEI. CDR3 region: CASNFPGGTEAFF. Written as DNA, the CDR3 is TGTGCCAGCAATTTCCCGGGGGGCACTGAAGCTTTCTTT.

The chain joins TRBV18 to TRBJ2-4; TRBD1 or TRBD2 may be the D gene (5 bases each). The CDR3 is 17 amino acids. Per germline, CDR1 KGHSH and CDR2 LQKENI. Trimming left V 5 bases short and J 0 bases short, with 17 bases between. DNA of the CDR3: TGTGCCAGCTCAGCCCCCCTTGAGGGGAGAGCCAAAAACATTCAGTACTTC. Translation gives CASSAPLEGRAKNIQYF.

Of note for this clone: The sample carries other DNA sequences with the same CDR3. The CDR3 protein is CASSPSDTQYF. CDR3 DNA sequence: TGTGCCAGCTCACCTTCAGATACGCAGTATTTT. The rearrangement uses TRBV18 and TRBJ2-3; D unclear. Per the germline V gene, CDR1 is KGHSH and CDR2 is LQKENI. The CDR3 has 11 residues. V lost 3 bases and J 4 bases, leaving 2 bases between the germline ends.

The chain uses TRBV30 and TRBJ2-3; maybe TRBD2 (6 bases). Germline loops: CDR1 GTSNPN, CDR2 SVGIG (reference sequence). V lost 4 bases and J lost 4, with 24 bases in between. This CDR3 spans 17 amino acids. The CDR3 loop reads CAWTRTGTPIQADTQYF. As DNA, the CDR3 is TGTGCCTGGACCCGCACCGGGACTCCGATCCAGGCAGATACGCAGTATTTT.

The rearrangement uses TRBV5-1 and TRBJ2-5, with 8 bases fitting TRBD2. Germline lookup yields CDR1 SGHRS and CDR2 YFSETQ. The trim removed 4 bases at V and 5 bases at J, leaving 10 bases unmatched. The CDR3 totals 15 residues. This CDR3 reads CASSPGSRGAETQYF. DNA for the CDR3: TGCGCCAGCAGCCCGGGCTCGCGGGGGGCCGAGACCCAGTACTTC.

The chain links TRBV30 to TRBJ1-6, with a tentative D call TRBD1 (6 bases). The CDR3 loop spans 17 amino acids. The germline gives CDR1 GTSNPN, CDR2 SVGIG (reference sequence). With 3 bases removed from V and 5 bases from J, the gap between germline ends came to 20 bases. The CDR3 sequence: CAWRGWTDFDHNSPLHF. CDR3 nucleotide sequence: TGTGCCTGGAGAGGGTGGACAGACTTCGACCATAATTCACCCCTCCACTTT. The full variable domain, completed using reference TRBV30 and TRBJ1-6, is SQTIHQWPATLVQPVGSPLSLECTVEGTSNPNLYWYRQAAGRGLQLLFYSVGIGQISSEVPQNLSASRPQDRQFILSSKKLLLSDSGFYLCAWRGWTDFDHNSPLHFGNGTRLTVT.

In its sample, this clone was seen a few times. This sequence joins TRBV30 and TRBJ2-3, with D perhaps TRBD2 (6 bases). The V gene's germline CDR1 is GTSNPN and CDR2 SVGIG (reference sequence). The CDR3 sequence is 16 residues long. The V gene lost 2 bases and the J gene lost 8 bases, with 23 bases spanning the gap. The CDR3 reads CAWSSQLATRGSTQYF. In nucleotides, the CDR3 is TGTGCCTGGAGTTCCCAATTAGCCACCCGGGGGAGTACGCAGTATTTT.

The genes are TRBV29-1 and TRBJ2-1, with 8 bases aligning to TRBD2. Germline CDR1 and CDR2: SQVTM and ANQGSEA. Trimming took 6 bases from V and 7 from J; bases not matched to a gene: 5. The CDR3 covers 12 residues. The CDR3 is CSVVGGANEQFF. DNA of the CDR3: TGCAGCGTGGTCGGGGGGGCGAATGAGCAGTTCTTC.

The chain has TRBV25-1 and TRBJ2-7, with D tentatively TRBD1 (6 bases). With 3 bases removed from V and 4 bases from J, the gap between germline ends came to 13 bases. The CDR3 consists of 14 residues. In germline, CDR1 is MGHDK, CDR2 SYGVNS. In DNA, the CDR3 is TGTGCCAGCAGTGATCTAGGCAGGGGATACGAGCAGTACTTC. It encodes CASSDLGRGYEQYF.

The chain uses TRBV5-1 and TRBJ2-3; tentatively, D is TRBD2 (5 bases). Germline V gene lookup returns CDR1 SGHRS and CDR2 YFSETQ. V shed 0 bases and J shed 0 bases, with 5 bases lying between them. This CDR3 has 14 amino acids. The CDR3, as DNA: TGCGCCAGCAGCTTGGGGACTAGCACAGATACGCAGTATTTT. Its translation is CASSLGTSTDTQYF.

The V call is TRBV7-6, the J call TRBJ2-7; the D is unclear. The CDR3 is 12 amino acids. The V end lost 5 bases, the J end lost 3 bases, and 8 bases lay between the germline ends. Germline CDR1 reads SGHVS; CDR2 reads FNYEAQ. CDR3 sequence reads: CASSPGGYEQYF. CDR3 DNA sequence: TGTGCCAGCAGCCCCGGTGGCTACGAGCAGTACTTC. The complete variable domain, with remaining parts taken from reference TRBV7-6 and TRBJ2-7, reads GAGVSQSPRYKVTKRGQDVALRCDPISGHVSLYWYRQALGQGPEFLTYFNYEAQQDKSGLPNDRFSAERPEGSISTLTIQRTEQRDSAMYRCASSPGGYEQYFGPGTRLTVT.

This rearrangement joins TRBV11-2 to TRBJ2-3, with no clear D. CDR3 length equals 15 residues. Trimming shortened V by 0 bases and J by 2 bases, and 9 bases separated the two germline ends. Germline CDR1 reads SGHAT; CDR2 reads FQNNGV. The CDR3 bases are TGTGCCAGCAGCTTAGATGGGATGTCCACAGATACGCAGTATTTT. Amino acids: CASSLDGMSTDTQYF.

This chain connects TRBV11-2 to TRBJ1-2; 8 bases fit TRBD1. CDR1 and CDR2 from the germline V gene are SGHAT and FQNNGV. The CDR3 loop spans 15 amino acids. J was trimmed by 8 bases and V by 4 bases; bases with no gene match: 12. The CDR3 DNA is TGTGCCAGCAGCTCACTTCTGGACAGGGTGGAGGGCTACACCTTC. It codes for CASSSLLDRVEGYTF.

The V call is TRBV5-6, the J call TRBJ1-1, with D unclear. Germline V CDR1 and CDR2: SGHDT, YYEEEE. The ends were cut back, 0 bases at V and 7 bases at J, with 16 bases in the middle. The CDR3 loop spans 15 amino acids. The CDR3 is CASSLGVGGYVEAFF. The CDR3 DNA reads as TGTGCCAGCAGCTTGGGGGTCGGTGGCTATGTTGAAGCTTTCTTT.